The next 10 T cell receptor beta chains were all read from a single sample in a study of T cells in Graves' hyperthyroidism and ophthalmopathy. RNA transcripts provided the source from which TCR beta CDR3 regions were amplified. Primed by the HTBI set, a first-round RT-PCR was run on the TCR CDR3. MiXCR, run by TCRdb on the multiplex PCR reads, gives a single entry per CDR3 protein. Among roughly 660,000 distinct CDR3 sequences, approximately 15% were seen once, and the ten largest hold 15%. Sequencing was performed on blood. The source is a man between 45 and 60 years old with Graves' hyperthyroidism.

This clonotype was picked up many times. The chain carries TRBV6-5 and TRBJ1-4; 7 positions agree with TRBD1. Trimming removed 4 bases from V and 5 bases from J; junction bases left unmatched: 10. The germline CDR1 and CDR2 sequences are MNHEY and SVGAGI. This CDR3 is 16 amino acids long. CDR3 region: CASSLARTGFNEKLFF. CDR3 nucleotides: TGTGCCAGCAGTTTAGCACGGACAGGCTTCAATGAAAAACTGTTTTTT.

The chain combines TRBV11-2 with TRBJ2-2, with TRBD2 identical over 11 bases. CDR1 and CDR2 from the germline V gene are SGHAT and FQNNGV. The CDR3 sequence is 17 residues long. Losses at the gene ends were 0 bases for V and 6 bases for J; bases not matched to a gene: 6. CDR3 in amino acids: CASSLELAGVWAGELFF. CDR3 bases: TGTGCCAGCAGCTTAGAACTAGCGGGAGTTTGGGCCGGGGAGCTGTTTTTT.

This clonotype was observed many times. The CDR3 here is CASRGRLSSYNEQFF. The CDR3 DNA reads as TGTGCCAGCAGGGGCAGATTAAGCTCCTACAATGAGCAGTTCTTC. The rearrangement uses TRBV28 and TRBJ2-1; D ambiguous. Germline CDR1 reads MDHEN; CDR2 reads SYDVKM. This CDR3 is 15 amino acids long. V lost 6 bases and J 0 bases, leaving 12 bases between the germline ends.

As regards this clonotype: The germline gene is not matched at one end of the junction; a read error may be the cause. CDR3 amino acids: CASSVPRAATPSGANVLTF. Written as DNA, the CDR3 is TGTGCCAGCAGCGTCCCAAGGGCAGCAACCCCCTCGGGGGCTAACGTCCTGACTTTC. The chain employs TRBV9 and TRBJ2-6, with D perhaps TRBD1 or TRBD2 (6 bases each). This CDR3 has 19 amino acids. The germline gives CDR1 SGDLS, CDR2 YYNGEE.

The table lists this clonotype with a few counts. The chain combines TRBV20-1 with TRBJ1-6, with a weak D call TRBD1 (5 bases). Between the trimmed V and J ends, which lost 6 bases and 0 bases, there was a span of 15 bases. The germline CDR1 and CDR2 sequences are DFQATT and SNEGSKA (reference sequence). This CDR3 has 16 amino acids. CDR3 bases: TGCAGTGCCGTCGGGGAGGGGAGCTCCTATAATTCACCCCTCCACTTT. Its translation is CSAVGEGSSYNSPLHF.

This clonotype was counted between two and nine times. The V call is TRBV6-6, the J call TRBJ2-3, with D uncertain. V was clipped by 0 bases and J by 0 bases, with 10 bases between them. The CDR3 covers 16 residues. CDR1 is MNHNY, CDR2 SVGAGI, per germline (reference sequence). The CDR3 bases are TGTGCCAGCAGTTACTCGATGGGGTTAAGCACAGATACGCAGTATTTT. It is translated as CASSYSMGLSTDTQYF.

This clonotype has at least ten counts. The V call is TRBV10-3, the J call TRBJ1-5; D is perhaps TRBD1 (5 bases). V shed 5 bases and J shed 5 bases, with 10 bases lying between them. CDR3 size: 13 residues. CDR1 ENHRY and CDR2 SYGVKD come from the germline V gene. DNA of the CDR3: TGTGCCATCAGTTCGGGGCCTGATCAGCCCCAGCATTTT. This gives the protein CAISSGPDQPQHF.

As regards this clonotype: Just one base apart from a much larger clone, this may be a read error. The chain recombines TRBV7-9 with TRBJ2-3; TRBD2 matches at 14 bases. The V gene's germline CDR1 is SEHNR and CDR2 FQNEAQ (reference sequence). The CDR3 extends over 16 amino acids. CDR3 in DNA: TGTGCCAGCCAGCGGGGGACTAGCGGGAGCACAGATACGGAGTATTTT. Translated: CASQRGTSGSTDTEYF. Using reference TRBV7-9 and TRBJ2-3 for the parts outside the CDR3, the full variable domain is DTGVSQNPRHKITKRGQNVTFRCDPISEHNRLYWYRQTLGQGPEFLTYFQNEAQLEKSRLLSDRFSAERPKGSFSTLEIQRTEQGDSAMYLCASQRGTSGSTDTEYFGPGTRLTVL.

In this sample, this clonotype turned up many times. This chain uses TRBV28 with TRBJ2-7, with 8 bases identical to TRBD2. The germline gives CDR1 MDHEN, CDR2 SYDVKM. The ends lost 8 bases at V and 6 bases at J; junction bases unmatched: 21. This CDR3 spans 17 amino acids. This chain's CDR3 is CASGRVRLAGLPAEQYF. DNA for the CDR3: TGTGCCAGCGGCAGAGTAAGGCTAGCGGGTCTCCCCGCCGAGCAGTACTTC.

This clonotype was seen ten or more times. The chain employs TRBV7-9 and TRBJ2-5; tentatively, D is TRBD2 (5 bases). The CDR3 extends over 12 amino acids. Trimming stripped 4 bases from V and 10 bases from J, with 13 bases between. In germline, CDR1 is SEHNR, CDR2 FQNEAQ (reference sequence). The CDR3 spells CASSSGRGDQYF. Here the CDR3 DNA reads TGTGCCAGCAGCTCGGGCCGGGGAGACCAGTACTTC.